The clone carrying this T cell receptor (beta chain) has a handful of counts. Its specificity is not known. Trimming removed 4 bases from V and 7 bases from J, with 11 bases in between. CDR3 length: 13 residues. CDR1 and CDR2 (germline): MNHNS, SASEGT. Libraries for TCRalpha and TCRbeta carried sample barcodes and unique molecular identifiers via 5'RACE. TCRdb re-analysed the 5' RACE reads in MiXCR, keeping a single row per CDR3 protein. The repertoire holds 300,000 to 350,000 distinct CDR3 sequences, just under 20% seen once, with under 25% in the top ten. This entry comes from a study of T-cell memory formation after mild COVID-19. Study at large: Across donors, TCR clusters were largely donor specific.

Study-level findings and limits: Mainly in CM and EM were contracting CD4+ clones; CD8+ were in EMRA.

V and J are TRBV6-1 and TRBJ1-5; D gene uncertain. The sample consisted of PBMCs or a T cell subset sorted from them (not recorded which). This TCR came from a man younger than 30 who had mild COVID-19 (a few samples of this study predate the infection). Cell type and time point are not known. DNA of the CDR3: TGTGCCAGCAGTGGCCAACGGGTCCAGCCCCAGCATTTT. Translation gives CASSGQRVQPQHF.